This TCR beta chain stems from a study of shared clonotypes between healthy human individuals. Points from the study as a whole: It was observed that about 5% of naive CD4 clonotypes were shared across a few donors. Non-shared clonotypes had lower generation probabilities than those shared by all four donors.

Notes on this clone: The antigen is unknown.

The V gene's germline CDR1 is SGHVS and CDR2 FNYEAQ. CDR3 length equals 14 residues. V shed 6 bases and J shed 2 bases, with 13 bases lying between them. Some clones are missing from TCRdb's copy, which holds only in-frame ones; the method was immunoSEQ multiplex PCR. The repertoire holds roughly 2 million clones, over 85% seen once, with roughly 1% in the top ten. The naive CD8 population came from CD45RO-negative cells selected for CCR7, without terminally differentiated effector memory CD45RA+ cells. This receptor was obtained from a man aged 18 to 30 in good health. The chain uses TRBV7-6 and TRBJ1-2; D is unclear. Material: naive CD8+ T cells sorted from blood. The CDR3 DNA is TGTGCCAGCAGTCGATTGTTAGCGAACTATGGCTACACCTTC. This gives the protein CASSRLLANYGYTF.